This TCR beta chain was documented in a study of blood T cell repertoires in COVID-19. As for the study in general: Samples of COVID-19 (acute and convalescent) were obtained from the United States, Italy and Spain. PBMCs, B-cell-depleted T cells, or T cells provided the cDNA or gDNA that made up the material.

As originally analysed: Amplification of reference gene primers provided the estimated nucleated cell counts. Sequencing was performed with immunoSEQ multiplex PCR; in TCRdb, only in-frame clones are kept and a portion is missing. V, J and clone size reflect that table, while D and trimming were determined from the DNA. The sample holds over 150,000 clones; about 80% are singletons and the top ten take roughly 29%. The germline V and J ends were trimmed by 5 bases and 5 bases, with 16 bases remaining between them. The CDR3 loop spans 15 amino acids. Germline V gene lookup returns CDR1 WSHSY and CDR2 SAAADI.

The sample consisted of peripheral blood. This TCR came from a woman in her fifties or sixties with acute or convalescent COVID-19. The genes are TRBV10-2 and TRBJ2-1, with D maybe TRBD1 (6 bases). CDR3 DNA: TGCGCCAGCAGTAGTCTACAGGGTAGGAACAATGAGCAGTTCTTC. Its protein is CASSSLQGRNNEQFF.